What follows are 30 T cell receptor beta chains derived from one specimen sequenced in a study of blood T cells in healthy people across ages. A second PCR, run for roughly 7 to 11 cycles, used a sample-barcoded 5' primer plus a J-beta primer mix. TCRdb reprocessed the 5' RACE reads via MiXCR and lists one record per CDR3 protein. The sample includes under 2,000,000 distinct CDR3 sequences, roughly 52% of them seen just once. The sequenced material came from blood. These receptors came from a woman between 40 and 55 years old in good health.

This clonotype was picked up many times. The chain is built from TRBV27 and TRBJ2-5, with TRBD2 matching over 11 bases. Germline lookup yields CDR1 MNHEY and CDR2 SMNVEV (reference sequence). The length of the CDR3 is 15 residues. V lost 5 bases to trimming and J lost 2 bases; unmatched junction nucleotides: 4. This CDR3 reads CASSPRTSGQETQYF. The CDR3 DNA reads TGTGCCAGCAGTCCCAGGACTAGCGGGCAAGAGACCCAGTACTTC.

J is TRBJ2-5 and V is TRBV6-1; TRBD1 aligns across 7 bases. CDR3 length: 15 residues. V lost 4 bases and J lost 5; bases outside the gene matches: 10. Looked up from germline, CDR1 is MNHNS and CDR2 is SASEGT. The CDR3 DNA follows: TGTGCCAGCAGTGGTAACAGGGGAATTGGGGAGACCCAGTACTTC. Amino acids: CASSGNRGIGETQYF.

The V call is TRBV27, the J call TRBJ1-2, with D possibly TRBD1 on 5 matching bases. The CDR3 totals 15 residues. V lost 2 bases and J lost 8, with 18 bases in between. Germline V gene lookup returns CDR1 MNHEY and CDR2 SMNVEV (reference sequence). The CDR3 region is CASSLESGRGQGYTF. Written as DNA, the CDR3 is TGTGCCAGCAGTTTAGAGAGTGGCCGGGGCCAGGGCTACACCTTC.

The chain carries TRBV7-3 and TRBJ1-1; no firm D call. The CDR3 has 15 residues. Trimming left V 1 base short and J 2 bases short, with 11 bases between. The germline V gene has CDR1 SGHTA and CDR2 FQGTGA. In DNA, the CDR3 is TGTGCCAGCAGCTTAAGGGCTCGACTTAACACTGAAGCTTTCTTT. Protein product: CASSLRARLNTEAFF.

In nucleotides, the CDR3 is TGTGCCACCAGCAGAACACCCTGGTTGGGGGAGACCCAGTACTTC. It encodes CATSRTPWLGETQYF. The chain is built from TRBV15 and TRBJ2-5, with D unclear. Trimming removed 2 bases from V and 5 bases from J, with 15 bases in between. The CDR3 loop spans 15 amino acids. CDR1 and CDR2 (germline): LNHNV, YYDKDF (reference sequence).

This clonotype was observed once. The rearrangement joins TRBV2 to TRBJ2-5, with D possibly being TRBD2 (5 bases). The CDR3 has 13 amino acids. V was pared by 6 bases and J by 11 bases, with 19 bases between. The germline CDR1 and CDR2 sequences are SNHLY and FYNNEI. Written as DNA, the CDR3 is TGTGCCAGCAGGGACGAGCCTGGAGGAGAGCAGTACTTC. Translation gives CASRDEPGGEQYF.

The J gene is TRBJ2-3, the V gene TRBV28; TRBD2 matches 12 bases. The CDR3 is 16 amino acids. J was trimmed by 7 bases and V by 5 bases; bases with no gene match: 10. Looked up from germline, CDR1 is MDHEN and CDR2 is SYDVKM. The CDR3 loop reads CASSQASGGAAYTQYF. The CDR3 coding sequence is TGTGCCAGCAGTCAGGCTAGCGGGGGGGCAGCGTATACGCAGTATTTT.

The CDR3 is CASSLGAGQQETQYF. CDR3 bases: TGTGCCAGCAGCTTAGGTGCAGGGCAACAAGAGACCCAGTACTTC. J is TRBJ2-5 and V is TRBV7-6; D might be TRBD1 (5 bases). V lost 1 base and J 2 bases, leaving 11 bases between the germline ends. The germline V gene has CDR1 SGHVS and CDR2 FNYEAQ. This CDR3 is 15 amino acids long.

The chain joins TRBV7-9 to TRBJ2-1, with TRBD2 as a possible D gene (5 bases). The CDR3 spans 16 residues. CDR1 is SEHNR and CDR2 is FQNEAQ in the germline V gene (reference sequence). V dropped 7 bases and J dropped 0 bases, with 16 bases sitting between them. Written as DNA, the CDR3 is TGTGCCAGCATTCTATCGGACTCTAGCTCCTACAATGAGCAGTTCTTC. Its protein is CASILSDSSSYNEQFF.

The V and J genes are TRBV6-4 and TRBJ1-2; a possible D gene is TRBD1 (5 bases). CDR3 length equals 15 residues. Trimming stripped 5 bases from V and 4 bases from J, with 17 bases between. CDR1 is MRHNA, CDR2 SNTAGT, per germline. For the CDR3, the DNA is TGTGCCAGCAGTCCCGGGACGGAGGACCTCTATGGCTACACCTTC. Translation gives CASSPGTEDLYGYTF.

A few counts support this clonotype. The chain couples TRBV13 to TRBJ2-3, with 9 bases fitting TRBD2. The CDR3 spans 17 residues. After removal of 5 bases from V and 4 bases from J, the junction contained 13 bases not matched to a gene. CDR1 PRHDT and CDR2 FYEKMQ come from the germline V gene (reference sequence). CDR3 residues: CASSPRSGGGASDTQYF. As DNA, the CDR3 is TGTGCCAGCAGCCCTCGGTCCGGCGGGGGGGCATCAGATACGCAGTATTTT.

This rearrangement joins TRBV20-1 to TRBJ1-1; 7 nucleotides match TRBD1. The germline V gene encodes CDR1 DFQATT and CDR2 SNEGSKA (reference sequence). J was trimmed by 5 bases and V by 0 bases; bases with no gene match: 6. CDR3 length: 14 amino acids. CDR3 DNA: TGCAGTGCTAGAGATGGGAACAGGGGTACTGAAGCTTTCTTT. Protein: CSARDGNRGTEAFF.

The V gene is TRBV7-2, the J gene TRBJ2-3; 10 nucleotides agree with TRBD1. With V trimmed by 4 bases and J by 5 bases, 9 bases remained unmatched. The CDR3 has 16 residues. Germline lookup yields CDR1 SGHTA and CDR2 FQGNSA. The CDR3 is CASSSGWGDRGDTQYF. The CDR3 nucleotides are TGTGCCAGCAGCTCAGGCTGGGGGGACAGGGGAGATACGCAGTATTTT.

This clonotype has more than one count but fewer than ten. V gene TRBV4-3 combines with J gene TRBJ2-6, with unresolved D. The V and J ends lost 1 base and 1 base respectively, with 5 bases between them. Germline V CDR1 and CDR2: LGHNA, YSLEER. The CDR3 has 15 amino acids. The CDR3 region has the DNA TGCGCCAGCAGCCAAGCAAGGTCTGGGGCCAACGTCCTGACTTTC. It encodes CASSQARSGANVLTF.

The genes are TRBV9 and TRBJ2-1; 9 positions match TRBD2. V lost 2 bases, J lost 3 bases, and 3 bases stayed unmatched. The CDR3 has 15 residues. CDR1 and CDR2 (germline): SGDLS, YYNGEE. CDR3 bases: TGTGCCAGCAGCGTTAGCGGGGGACACTACAATGAGCAGTTCTTC. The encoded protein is CASSVSGGHYNEQFF.

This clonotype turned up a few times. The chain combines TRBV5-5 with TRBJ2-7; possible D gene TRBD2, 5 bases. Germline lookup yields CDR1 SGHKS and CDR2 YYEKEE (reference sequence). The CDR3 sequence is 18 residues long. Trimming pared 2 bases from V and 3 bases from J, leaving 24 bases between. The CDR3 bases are TGTGCCAGCAGCTTACACGGGGTGATCCCTATCCCGGGCTACGAGCAGTACTTC. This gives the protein CASSLHGVIPIPGYEQYF.

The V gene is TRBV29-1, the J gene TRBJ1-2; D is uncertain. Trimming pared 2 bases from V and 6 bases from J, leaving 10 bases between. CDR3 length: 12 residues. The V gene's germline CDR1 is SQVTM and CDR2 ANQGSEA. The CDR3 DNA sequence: TGCAGCGTTGAACAGGAGTGGGATGGCTACACCTTC. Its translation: CSVEQEWDGYTF.

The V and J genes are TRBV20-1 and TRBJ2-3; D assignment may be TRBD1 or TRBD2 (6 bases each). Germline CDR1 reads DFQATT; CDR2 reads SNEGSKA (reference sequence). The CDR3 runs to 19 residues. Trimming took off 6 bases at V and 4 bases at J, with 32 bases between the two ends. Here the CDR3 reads CSAPKSGRGVSVDADTQYF. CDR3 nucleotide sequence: TGCAGTGCGCCCAAGTCGGGAAGGGGGGTTAGCGTAGACGCAGATACGCAGTATTTT.

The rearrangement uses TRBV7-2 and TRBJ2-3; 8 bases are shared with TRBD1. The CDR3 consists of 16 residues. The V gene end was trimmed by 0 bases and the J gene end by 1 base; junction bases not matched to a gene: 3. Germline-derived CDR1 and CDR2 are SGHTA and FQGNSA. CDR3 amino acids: CASSLATGGGTDTQYF. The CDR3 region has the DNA TGTGCCAGCAGCTTAGCCACAGGGGGTGGCACAGATACGCAGTATTTT.

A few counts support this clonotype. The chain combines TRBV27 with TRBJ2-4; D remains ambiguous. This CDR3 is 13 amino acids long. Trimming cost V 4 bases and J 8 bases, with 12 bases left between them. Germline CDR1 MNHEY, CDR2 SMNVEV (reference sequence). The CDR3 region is CASSSVSRDIQYF. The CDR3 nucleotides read TGTGCCAGCAGTTCAGTCTCAAGGGACATTCAGTACTTC.

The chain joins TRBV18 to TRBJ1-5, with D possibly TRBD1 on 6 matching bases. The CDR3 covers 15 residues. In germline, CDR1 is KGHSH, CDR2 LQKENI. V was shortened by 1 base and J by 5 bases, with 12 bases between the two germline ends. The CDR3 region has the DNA TGTGCCAGCTCACCACGAGGGGGAGCAGATCAGCCCCAGCATTTT. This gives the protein CASSPRGGADQPQHF.

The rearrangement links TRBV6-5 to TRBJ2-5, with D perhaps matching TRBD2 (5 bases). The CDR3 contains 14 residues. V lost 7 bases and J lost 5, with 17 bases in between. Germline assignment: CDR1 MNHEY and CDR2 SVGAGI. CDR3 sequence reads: CASTHTVGVETQYF. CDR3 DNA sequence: TGTGCCAGCACTCACACGGTCGGGGTGGAGACCCAGTACTTC.

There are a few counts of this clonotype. CDR3 in DNA: TGCGCCAGCAGCCAAGAACTCGGGGCCGGGCTCCGGTACTTC. It encodes CASSQELGAGLRYF. The chain has TRBV4-3 and TRBJ2-5; either TRBD1 or TRBD2 may fit D (5 bases each). Germline lookup yields CDR1 LGHNA and CDR2 YSLEER. Trimming stripped 0 bases from V and 13 bases from J, with 18 bases between. The CDR3 runs 14 residues.

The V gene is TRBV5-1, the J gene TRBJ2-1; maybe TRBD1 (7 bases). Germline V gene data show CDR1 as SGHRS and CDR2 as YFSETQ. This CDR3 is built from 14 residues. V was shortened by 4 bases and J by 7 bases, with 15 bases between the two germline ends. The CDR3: CASSLSAGGNEQFF. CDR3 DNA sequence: TGCGCCAGCAGCCTCTCAGCAGGGGGGAATGAGCAGTTCTTC.

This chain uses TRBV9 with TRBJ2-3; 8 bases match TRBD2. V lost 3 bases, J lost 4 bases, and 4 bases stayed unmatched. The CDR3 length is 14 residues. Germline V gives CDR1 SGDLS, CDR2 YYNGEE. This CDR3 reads CASSATGGPDTQYF. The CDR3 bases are TGTGCCAGCAGCGCCACGGGGGGGCCAGATACGCAGTATTTT.

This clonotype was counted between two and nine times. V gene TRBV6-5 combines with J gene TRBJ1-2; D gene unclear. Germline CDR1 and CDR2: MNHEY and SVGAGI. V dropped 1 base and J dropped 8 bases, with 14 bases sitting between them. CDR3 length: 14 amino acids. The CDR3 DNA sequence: TGTGCCAGCAGTTACTGGGGTGGAGAAAAGGGCTACACCTTC. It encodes CASSYWGGEKGYTF.

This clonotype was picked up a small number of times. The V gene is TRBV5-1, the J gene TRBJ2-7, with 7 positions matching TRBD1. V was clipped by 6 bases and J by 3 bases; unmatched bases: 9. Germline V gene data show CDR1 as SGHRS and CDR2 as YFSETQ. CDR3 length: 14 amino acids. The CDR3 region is CASNMGQLDYEQYF. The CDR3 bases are TGCGCCAGCAACATGGGACAGTTGGACTACGAGCAGTACTTC.

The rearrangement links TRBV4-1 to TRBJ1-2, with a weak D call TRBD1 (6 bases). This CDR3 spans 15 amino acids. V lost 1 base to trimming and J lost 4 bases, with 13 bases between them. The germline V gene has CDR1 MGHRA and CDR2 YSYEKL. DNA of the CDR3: TGCGCCAGCAGCCAAGTTAGTCAGGGGTCCTATGGCTACACCTTC. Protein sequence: CASSQVSQGSYGYTF.

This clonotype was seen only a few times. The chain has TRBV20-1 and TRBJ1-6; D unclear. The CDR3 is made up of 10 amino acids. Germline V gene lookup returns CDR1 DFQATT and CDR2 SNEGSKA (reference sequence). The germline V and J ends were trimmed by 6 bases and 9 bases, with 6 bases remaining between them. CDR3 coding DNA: TGCAGTGCGGAAGGTTCACCCCTCCACTTT. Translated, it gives CSAEGSPLHF.

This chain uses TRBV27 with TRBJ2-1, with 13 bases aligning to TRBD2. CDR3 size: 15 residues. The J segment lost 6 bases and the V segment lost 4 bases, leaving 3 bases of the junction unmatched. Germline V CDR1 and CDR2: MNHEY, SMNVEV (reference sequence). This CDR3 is CASSWTSGGLNEQFF. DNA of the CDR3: TGTGCCAGCAGTTGGACTAGCGGGGGTCTCAATGAGCAGTTCTTC.